The next 4 T cell receptor beta chains were all read from a single sample in a study of T-cell reconstitution after alpha-beta-depleted transplantation in children. TCRbeta library construction was performed incorporating unique molecular identifiers. TCRdb called the PCR reads again in MiXCR, with one record for every CDR3 protein. The sample lists 300,000 to 350,000 distinct CDR3 sequences, 15% to 20% occurring once. The starting material was PBMCs, mostly from graft donor cells, obtained 360 days after TCRalphabeta/CD19-depleted stem cell transplant. All receptors derive from a male patient under 10 years old who had a stem cell transplant for acute lymphoblastic leukemia, so the T cells may come from the graft donor.

This clonotype occurred a few times. The chain has TRBV27 and TRBJ2-7, with D perhaps assigned TRBD1 or TRBD2 (5 bases each). This CDR3 contains 15 residues. CDR1 MNHEY and CDR2 SMNVEV come from the germline V gene (reference sequence). Trimming took off 1 base at V and 3 bases at J, with 13 bases between the two ends. The CDR3 coding sequence is TGTGCCAGCAGTTTATTGGGGCCCGGGATCTACGAGCAGTACTTC. This codes for CASSLLGPGIYEQYF.

Many counts were recorded for this clonotype. The rearrangement joins TRBV15 to TRBJ2-3; no definite D call. This CDR3 spans 13 amino acids. V shed 0 bases and J shed 3 bases, with 4 bases lying between them. Per germline, CDR1 LNHNV and CDR2 YYDKDF (reference sequence). The CDR3 is CATSREWTDTQYF. The CDR3 bases are TGTGCCACCAGCAGAGAGTGGACAGATACGCAGTATTTT.

This clonotype has only a few counts. This chain uses TRBV20-1 with TRBJ2-1; TRBD2 matches 9 bases. Germline CDR1 reads DFQATT; CDR2 reads SNEGSKA (reference sequence). This CDR3 spans 13 amino acids. The trim removed 5 bases at V and 4 bases at J, leaving 3 bases unmatched. DNA of the CDR3: TGCAGTGCTCGCGGGAGGGATTACAATGAGCAGTTCTTC. Translation: CSARGRDYNEQFF.

This clonotype was seen more than once but under ten times. CDR3 residues: CASSQDPGGYRPYEQYF. CDR3 DNA: TGCGCCAGCAGCCAAGATCCCGGGGGCTATCGGCCCTACGAGCAGTACTTC. V and J are TRBV4-3 and TRBJ2-7; D assignment may be TRBD1 or TRBD2 (6 bases each). V was pared by 0 bases and J by 2 bases, with 17 bases between. This CDR3 has 17 residues. Germline values: CDR1 LGHNA, CDR2 YSLEER.